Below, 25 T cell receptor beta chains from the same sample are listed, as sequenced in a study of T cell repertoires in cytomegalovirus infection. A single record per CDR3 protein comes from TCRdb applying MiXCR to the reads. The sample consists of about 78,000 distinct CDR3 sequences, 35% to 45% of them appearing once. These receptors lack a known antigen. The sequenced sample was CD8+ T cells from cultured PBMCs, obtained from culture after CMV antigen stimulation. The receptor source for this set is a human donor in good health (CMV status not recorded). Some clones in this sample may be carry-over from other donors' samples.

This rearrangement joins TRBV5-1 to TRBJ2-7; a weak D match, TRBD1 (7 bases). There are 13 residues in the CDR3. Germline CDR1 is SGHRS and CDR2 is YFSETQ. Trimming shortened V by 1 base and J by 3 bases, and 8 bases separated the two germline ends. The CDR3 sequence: CASSLQGGYEQYF. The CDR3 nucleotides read TGCGCCAGCAGCTTGCAGGGGGGCTACGAGCAGTACTTC.

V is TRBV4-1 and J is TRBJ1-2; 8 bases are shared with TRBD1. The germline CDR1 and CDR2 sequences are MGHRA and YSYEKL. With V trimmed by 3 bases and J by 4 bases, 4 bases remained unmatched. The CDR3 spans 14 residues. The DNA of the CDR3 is TGCGCCAGCAGCCACGAGGACAGGGTCTATGGCTACACCTTC. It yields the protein CASSHEDRVYGYTF.

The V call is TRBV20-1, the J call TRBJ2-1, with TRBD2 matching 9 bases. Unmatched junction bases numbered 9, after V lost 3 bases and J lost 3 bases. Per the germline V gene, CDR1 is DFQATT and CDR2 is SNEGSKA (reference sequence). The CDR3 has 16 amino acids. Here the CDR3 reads CSARPPGLALYNEQFF. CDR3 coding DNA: TGCAGTGCTAGGCCGCCGGGACTAGCCCTCTACAATGAGCAGTTCTTC.

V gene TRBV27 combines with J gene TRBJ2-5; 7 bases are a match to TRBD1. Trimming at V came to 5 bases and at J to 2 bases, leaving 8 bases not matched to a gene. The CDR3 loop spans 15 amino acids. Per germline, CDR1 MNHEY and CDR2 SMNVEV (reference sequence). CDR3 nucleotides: TGTGCCAGCAGTACCCGGGACAGACCACAAGAGACCCAGTACTTC. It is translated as CASSTRDRPQETQYF.

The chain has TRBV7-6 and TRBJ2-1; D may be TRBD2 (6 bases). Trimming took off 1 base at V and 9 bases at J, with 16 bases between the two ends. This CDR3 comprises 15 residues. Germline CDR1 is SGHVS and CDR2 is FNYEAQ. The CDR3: CASSLVVGLGGEQFF. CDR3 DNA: TGTGCCAGCAGCTTAGTTGTTGGTCTGGGGGGTGAGCAGTTCTTC. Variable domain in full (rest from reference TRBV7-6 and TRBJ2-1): GAGVSQSPRYKVTKRGQDVALRCDPISGHVSLYWYRQALGQGPEFLTYFNYEAQQDKSGLPNDRFSAERPEGSISTLTIQRTEQRDSAMYRCASSLVVGLGGEQFFGPGTRLTVL.

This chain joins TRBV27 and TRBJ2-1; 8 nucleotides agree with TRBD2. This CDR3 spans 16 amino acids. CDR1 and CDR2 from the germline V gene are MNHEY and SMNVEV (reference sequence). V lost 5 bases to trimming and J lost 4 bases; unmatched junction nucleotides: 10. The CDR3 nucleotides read TGTGCCAGCAGTCCCTTTAGCGGGGAACTGTACAATGAGCAGTTCTTC. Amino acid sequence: CASSPFSGELYNEQFF.

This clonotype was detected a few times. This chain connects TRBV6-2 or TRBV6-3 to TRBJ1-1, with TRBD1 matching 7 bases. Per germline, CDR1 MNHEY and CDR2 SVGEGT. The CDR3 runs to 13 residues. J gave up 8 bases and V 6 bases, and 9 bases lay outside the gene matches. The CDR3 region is CASSVYGQAEAFF. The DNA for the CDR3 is TGTGCCAGCAGCGTTTACGGACAGGCAGAAGCTTTCTTT.

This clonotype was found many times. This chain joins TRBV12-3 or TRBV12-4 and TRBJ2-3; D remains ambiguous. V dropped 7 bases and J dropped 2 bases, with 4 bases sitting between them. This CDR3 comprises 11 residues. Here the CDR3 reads CASTNTDTQYF. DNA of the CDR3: TGTGCCAGCACCAACACAGATACGCAGTATTTT.

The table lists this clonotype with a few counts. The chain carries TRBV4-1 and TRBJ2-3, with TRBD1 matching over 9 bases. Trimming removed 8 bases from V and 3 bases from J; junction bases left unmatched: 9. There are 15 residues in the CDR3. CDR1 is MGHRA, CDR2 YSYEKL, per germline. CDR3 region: CASGHQDRGTDTQYF. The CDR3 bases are TGCGCCAGCGGACACCAGGACAGGGGTACAGATACGCAGTATTTT.

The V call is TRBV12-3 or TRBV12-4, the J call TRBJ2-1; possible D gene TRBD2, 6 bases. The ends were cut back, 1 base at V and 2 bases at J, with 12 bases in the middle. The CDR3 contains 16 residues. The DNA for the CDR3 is TGTGCCAGCAGTTTAGATGTGTGGGGGGCCTACAATGAGCAGTTCTTC. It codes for CASSLDVWGAYNEQFF.

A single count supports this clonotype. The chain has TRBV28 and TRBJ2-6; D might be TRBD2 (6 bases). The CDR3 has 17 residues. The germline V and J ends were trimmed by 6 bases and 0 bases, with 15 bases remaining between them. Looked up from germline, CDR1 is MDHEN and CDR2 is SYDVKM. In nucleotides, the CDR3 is TGTGCCAGCAGACCGGCGGGGATGTCCTCTGGGGCCAACGTCCTGACTTTC. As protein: CASRPAGMSSGANVLTF.

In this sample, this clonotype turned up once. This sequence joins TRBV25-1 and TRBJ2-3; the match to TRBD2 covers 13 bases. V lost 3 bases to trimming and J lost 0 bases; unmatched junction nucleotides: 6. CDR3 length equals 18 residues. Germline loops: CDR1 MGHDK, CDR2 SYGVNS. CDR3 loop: CASSDFGTSGVSTDTQYF. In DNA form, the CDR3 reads TGTGCCAGCAGTGACTTCGGGACTAGCGGGGTTAGCACAGATACGCAGTATTTT. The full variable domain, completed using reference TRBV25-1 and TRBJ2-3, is EADIYQTPRYLVIGTGKKITLECSQTMGHDKMYWYQQDPGMELHLIHYSYGVNSTEKGDLSSESTVSRIRTEHFPLTLESARPSHTSQYLCASSDFGTSGVSTDTQYFGPGTRLTVL.

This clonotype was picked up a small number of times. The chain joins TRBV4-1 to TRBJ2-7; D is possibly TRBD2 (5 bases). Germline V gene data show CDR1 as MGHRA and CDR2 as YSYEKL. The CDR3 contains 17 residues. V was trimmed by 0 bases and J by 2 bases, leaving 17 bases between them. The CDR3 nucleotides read TGCGCCAGCAGCCAAGAAGAGAGGGTGAGAGGGCCCTACGAGCAGTACTTC. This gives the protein CASSQEERVRGPYEQYF.

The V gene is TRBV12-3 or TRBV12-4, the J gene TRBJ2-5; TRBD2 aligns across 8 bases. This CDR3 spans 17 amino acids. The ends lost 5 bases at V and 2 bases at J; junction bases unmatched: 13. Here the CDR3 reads CASSVHPGGGRQETQYF. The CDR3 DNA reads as TGTGCCAGCAGTGTCCACCCGGGGGGGGGAAGACAAGAGACCCAGTACTTC.

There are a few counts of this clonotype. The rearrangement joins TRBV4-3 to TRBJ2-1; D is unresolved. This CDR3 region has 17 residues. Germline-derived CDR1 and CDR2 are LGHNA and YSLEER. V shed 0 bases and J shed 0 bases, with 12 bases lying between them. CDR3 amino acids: CASSQDPARSSYNEQFF. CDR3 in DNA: TGCGCCAGCAGCCAAGATCCGGCCCGGAGCTCCTACAATGAGCAGTTCTTC.

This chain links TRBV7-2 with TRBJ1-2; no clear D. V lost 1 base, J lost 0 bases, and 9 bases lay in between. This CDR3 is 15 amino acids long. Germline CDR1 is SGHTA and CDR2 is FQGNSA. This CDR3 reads CASSLDWAANYGYTF. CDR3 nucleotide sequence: TGTGCCAGCAGCTTAGATTGGGCAGCTAACTATGGCTACACCTTC.

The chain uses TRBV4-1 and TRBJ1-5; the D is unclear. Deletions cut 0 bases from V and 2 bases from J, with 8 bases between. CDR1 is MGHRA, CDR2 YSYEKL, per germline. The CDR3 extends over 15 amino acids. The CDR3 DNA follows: TGCGCCAGCAGCCAAGAGAATATGGGCAATCAGCCCCAGCATTTT. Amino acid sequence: CASSQENMGNQPQHF.

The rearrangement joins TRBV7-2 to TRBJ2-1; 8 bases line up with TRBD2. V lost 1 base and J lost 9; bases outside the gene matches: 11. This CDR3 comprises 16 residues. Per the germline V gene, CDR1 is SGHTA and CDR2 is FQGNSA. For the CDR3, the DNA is TGTGCCAGCAGCTTAGTGATCGGGGGGGCCATCGGTGAGCAGTTCTTC. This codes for CASSLVIGGAIGEQFF.

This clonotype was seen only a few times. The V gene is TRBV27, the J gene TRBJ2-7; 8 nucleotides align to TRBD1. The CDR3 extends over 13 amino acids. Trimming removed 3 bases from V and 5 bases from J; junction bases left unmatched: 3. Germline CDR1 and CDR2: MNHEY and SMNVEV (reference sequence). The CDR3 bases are TGTGCCAGCAGTTTGGGACAGGCCCACGAGCAGTACTTC. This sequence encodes CASSLGQAHEQYF.

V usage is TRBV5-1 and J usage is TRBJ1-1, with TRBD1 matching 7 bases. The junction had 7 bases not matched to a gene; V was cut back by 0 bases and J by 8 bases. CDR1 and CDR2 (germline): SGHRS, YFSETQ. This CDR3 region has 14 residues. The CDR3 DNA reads TGCGCCAGCAGCTTGGGGGAGGGGGCGTTCGAAGCTTTCTTT. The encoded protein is CASSLGEGAFEAFF.

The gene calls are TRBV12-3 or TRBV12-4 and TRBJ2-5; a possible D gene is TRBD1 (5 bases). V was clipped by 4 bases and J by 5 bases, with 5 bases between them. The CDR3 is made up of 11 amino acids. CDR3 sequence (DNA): TGTGCCAGCAGTTCAGGGGAGACCCAGTACTTC. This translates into CASSSGETQYF.

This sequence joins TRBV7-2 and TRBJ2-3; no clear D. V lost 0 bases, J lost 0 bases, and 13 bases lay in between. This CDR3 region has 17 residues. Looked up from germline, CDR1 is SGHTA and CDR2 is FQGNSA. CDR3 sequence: CASSLAPGRLSTDTQYF. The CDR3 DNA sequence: TGTGCCAGCAGCTTAGCGCCGGGCAGACTTAGCACAGATACGCAGTATTTT.

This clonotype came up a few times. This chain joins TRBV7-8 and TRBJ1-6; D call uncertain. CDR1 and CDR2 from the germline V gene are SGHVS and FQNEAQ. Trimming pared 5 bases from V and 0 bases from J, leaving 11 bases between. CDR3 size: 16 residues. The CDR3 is CASSPMRSSYNSPLHF. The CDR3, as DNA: TGTGCCAGCAGCCCCATGCGGAGCTCCTATAATTCACCCCTCCACTTT.

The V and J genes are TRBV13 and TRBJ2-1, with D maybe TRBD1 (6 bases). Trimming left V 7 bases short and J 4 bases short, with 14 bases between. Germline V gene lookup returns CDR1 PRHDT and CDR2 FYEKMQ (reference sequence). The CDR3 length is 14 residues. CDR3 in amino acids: CASNHIGQYNEQFF. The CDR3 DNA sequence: TGTGCCAGCAACCATATCGGACAGTACAATGAGCAGTTCTTC.

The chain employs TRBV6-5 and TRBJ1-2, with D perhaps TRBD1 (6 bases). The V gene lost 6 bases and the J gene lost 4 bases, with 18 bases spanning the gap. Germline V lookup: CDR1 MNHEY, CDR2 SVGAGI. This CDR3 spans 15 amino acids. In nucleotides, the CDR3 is TGTGCCAGCAGCACAGGGATCGAGAGGCCCTATGGCTACACCTTC. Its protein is CASSTGIERPYGYTF.